The rows below give T cell receptor beta chains drawn from one sample of a study of neurological immune-mediated disorders. TCRdb re-called the 5' RACE reads through MiXCR, storing one row per CDR3 protein. This table holds some 19,000 distinct CDR3 sequences, 15% to 20% found once. Sequenced sample: CD8+ T cells from blood. The origin of the receptors is a woman aged 18-29 years with multiple sclerosis. CDR3s include the opening cysteine and the closing phenylalanine or tryptophan. Each record gives: V gene, J gene, D gene, CDR3 length, clone size, CDR3 protein, CDR3 DNA. A D gene is named only where the DNA matches it firmly. The size of a clone is reported for some rows only, either as once, few or many, or as a class for expanded clones.

TRBV28	TRBJ2-3	NA	13	many	CASKGRGADTQYF	TGTGCCAGCAAGGGCAGGGGGGCAGATACGCAGTATTTT
TRBV28	TRBJ1-2	NA	14	NA	CASLPHSGNYGYTF	TGTGCCAGCCTCCCGCATTCGGGGAACTATGGCTACACCTTC
TRBV29-1	TRBJ2-3	NA	14	NA	CSAHTSGSTDTQYF	TGCAGCGCACACACGAGCGGATCCACAGATACGCAGTATTTT
TRBV20-1	TRBJ1-6	TRBD1	14	NA	CSAPGTGGHSPLHF	TGCAGTGCGCCCGGGACAGGGGGCCATTCACCCCTCCACTTT
TRBV20-1	TRBJ2-1	TRBD2	15	many	CSARDQLAGYNEQFF	TGCAGTGCTAGAGATCAACTAGCGGGGTACAATGAGCAGTTCTTC
TRBV7-2	TRBJ2-7	NA	17	NA	CASSGPGTLKGSYEQYF	TGTGCCAGCAGCGGGCCCGGGACACTCAAGGGCTCCTACGAGCAGTACTTC
TRBV11-3	TRBJ2-3	TRBD1	16	few	CASSLVQGASKDTQYF	TGTGCCAGCAGCTTAGTTCAGGGGGCTTCTAAAGATACGCAGTATTTT
TRBV28	TRBJ1-2	TRBD1	15	NA	CASSKSGTENYGYTF	TGTGCCAGCAGTAAATCCGGGACAGAGAACTATGGCTACACCTTC
TRBV6-2/TRBV6-3	TRBJ2-2	TRBD2	18	many	CASSFELAGDGVAGELFF	TGTGCCAGCAGTTTTGAACTAGCGGGAGATGGGGTCGCCGGGGAGCTGTTTTTT
TRBV7-8	TRBJ2-1	NA	12	medium-sized	CASSPDSPEQFF	TGTGCCAGCAGCCCGGACAGCCCTGAGCAGTTCTTC
TRBV20-1	TRBJ2-4	NA	16	NA	CSARDSSRQKGDIQYF	TGCAGTGCTAGAGATTCCAGTAGACAGAAGGGGGACATTCAGTACTTC
TRBV28	TRBJ2-3	NA	15	many	CASSLEGVGTDTQYF	TGTGCCAGCAGTTTGGAGGGAGTTGGTACAGATACGCAGTATTTT
TRBV28	TRBJ2-7	NA	14	medium-sized	CASSLDPGGYEQYF	TGTGCCAGCAGTTTAGACCCCGGGGGCTACGAGCAGTACTTC
TRBV15	TRBJ1-5	NA	13	medium-sized	CASRASFNQPQHF	TGTGCCAGCCGGGCCTCATTCAATCAGCCCCAGCATTTT
TRBV27	TRBJ1-1	NA	12	many	CASSFPNTEAFF	TGTGCCAGCAGTTTCCCAAACACTGAAGCTTTCTTT
TRBV20-1	TRBJ2-1	TRBD2	19	NA	CSARSEASGNGSSYNEQFF	TGCAGTGCTAGATCCGAGGCTAGCGGGAATGGCTCTTCCTACAATGAGCAGTTCTTC
TRBV12-3/TRBV12-4	TRBJ2-3	NA	14	NA	CATVRTGRADTQYF	TGTGCCACCGTAAGGACAGGGAGGGCAGATACGCAGTATTTT
TRBV12-3/TRBV12-4	TRBJ2-2	NA	12	many	CASSQGAGELFF	TGTGCCAGCAGCCAGGGAGCCGGGGAGCTGTTTTTT
TRBV21-1	TRBJ2-1	NA	20	few	CATINFPGNKIVAEDNEQFF	TGTGCCACCATCAATTTCCCGGGAAACAAGATTGTAGCAGAAGACAATGAGCAGTTCTTC
TRBV12-3/TRBV12-4	TRBJ2-2	NA	15	NA	CASRPIKPTAGELFF	TGTGCCAGCAGACCCATAAAGCCAACTGCCGGGGAGCTGTTTTTT
TRBV7-9	TRBJ2-3	TRBD2	18	many	CASSLEGREVDDTDTQYF	TGTGCCAGCAGCTTAGAAGGGCGGGAGGTGGATGACACAGATACGCAGTATTTT
TRBV15	TRBJ1-5	TRBD1	16	NA	CATSSGRTGGNQPQHF	TGTGCCACCAGCAGCGGACGGACAGGCGGCAATCAGCCCCAGCATTTT
TRBV5-1	TRBJ1-4	TRBD1	16	many	CASSLVTGTANEKLFF	TGCGCCAGCAGCTTGGTTACCGGGACAGCAAATGAAAAACTGTTTTTT
TRBV20-1	TRBJ2-2	TRBD2	16	NA	CSARSSAGAYTGELFF	TGCAGTGCTAGATCTTCTGCGGGAGCGTACACCGGGGAGCTGTTTTTT
TRBV7-3	TRBJ1-2	NA	12	medium-sized	CASSLPTLFYTF	TGTGCCAGCAGCTTACCCACCTTATTCTACACCTTC
TRBV9	TRBJ1-1	TRBD1	16	medium-sized	CASSTGQGGMNTEAFF	TGTGCCAGCAGCACGGGACAGGGTGGTATGAACACTGAAGCTTTCTTT
TRBV28	TRBJ2-5	NA	15	many	CASTSYRGGLETQYF	TGTGCCAGTACGTCGTACAGGGGAGGGTTGGAGACCCAGTACTTC
TRBV7-6	TRBJ2-3	NA	16	many	CASSLGLGPFPDTQYF	TGTGCCAGCAGCTTAGGTCTCGGACCTTTCCCAGATACGCAGTATTTT
TRBV20-1	TRBJ2-2	NA	15	many	CSASTGESNTGELFF	TGCAGTGCTTCGACGGGGGAATCGAACACCGGGGAGCTGTTTTTT
TRBV28	TRBJ2-5	TRBD2	16	medium-sized	CASSDTSGRVGETQYF	TGTGCCAGCAGCGACACTAGCGGGAGGGTGGGGGAGACCCAGTACTTC
TRBV6-1	TRBJ2-7	NA	15	many	CASSALGGRSYEQYF	TGTGCCAGCAGTGCTCTAGGTGGCCGATCCTACGAGCAGTACTTC
TRBV12-3/TRBV12-4	TRBJ1-2	NA	14	NA	CASSLAAGIYGYTF	TGTGCCAGCAGTTTAGCGGCAGGCATCTATGGCTACACCTTC
TRBV6-2/TRBV6-3	TRBJ2-1	NA	15	many	CASSSGDFSYNEQFF	TGTGCCAGCAGTTCAGGGGACTTCTCCTACAATGAGCAGTTCTTC
TRBV29-1	TRBJ2-3	TRBD2	16	many	CSVDGASGDETDTQYF	TGCAGCGTTGATGGAGCGAGCGGGGATGAAACAGATACGCAGTATTTT
TRBV7-2	TRBJ1-2	NA	16	many	CASSSFSDGTNYGYTF	TGTGCCAGCAGCTCTTTCTCCGACGGGACAAACTATGGCTACACCTTC
TRBV5-1	TRBJ1-1	TRBD1	17	many	CASSFGTGGVRNTEAFF	TGCGCCAGCAGCTTCGGGACAGGGGGGGTGCGAAACACTGAAGCTTTCTTT
TRBV2	TRBJ2-3	TRBD1	15	many	CASNVGQGAEDTQYF	TGTGCCAGCAACGTGGGACAGGGGGCGGAAGATACGCAGTATTTT
TRBV9	TRBJ2-1	TRBD2	15	many	CASSATSGGINEQFF	TGTGCCAGCAGCGCCACTAGCGGGGGGATCAATGAGCAGTTCTTC
TRBV20-1	TRBJ2-7	TRBD2	17	many	CSAGGGVVGRRPYEQYF	TGCAGTGCTGGGGGAGGGGTCGTTGGCAGGCGACCCTACGAGCAGTACTTC
TRBV12-3/TRBV12-4	TRBJ1-2	NA	19	many	CASSLSRGLAPRSSYGYTF	TGTGCCAGCAGTTTATCCCGGGGACTGGCGCCTCGAAGTAGCTATGGCTACACCTTC
TRBV6-2/TRBV6-3	TRBJ2-2	NA	14	many	CAGGGILNTGELFF	TGTGCCGGAGGAGGGATTCTTAACACCGGGGAGCTGTTTTTT
TRBV20-1	TRBJ2-3	NA	14	NA	CSATRATSTDTQYF	TGCAGTGCGACGAGAGCGACTAGCACAGATACGCAGTATTTT
TRBV20-1	TRBJ1-3	NA	14	many	CSAGRRERRNTIYF	TGCAGTGCTGGACGCCGGGAGAGAAGAAACACCATATATTTT
TRBV5-1	TRBJ1-3	NA	15	many	CASSLEGGSGNTIYF	TGCGCCAGCAGCTTGGAAGGGGGCTCTGGAAACACCATATATTTT
TRBV6-5	TRBJ1-6	NA	12	many	CASSYSRGRLHF	TGTGCCAGCAGTTACTCTCGTGGAAGACTCCACTTT
TRBV7-8	TRBJ2-5	NA	15	few	CASRLSVAIQETQYF	TGTGCCAGCAGACTTAGTGTAGCGATCCAAGAGACCCAGTACTTC
TRBV13	TRBJ2-1	TRBD2	15	NA	CASSNRLAGYNEQFF	TGTGCCAGCAGCAACCGACTAGCGGGATACAATGAGCAGTTCTTC
TRBV29-1	TRBJ2-5	TRBD2	15	large	CSVLGGSGQGETQYF	TGCAGCGTTCTTGGTGGTAGCGGGCAAGGGGAGACCCAGTACTTC
TRBV20-1	TRBJ2-1	NA	16	many	CSASSADATSYNEQFF	TGCAGTGCTAGCTCGGCGGACGCCACCTCCTACAATGAGCAGTTCTTC
TRBV12-3/TRBV12-4	TRBJ2-2	TRBD1	18	NA	CASSFGTGGAGNTGELFF	TGTGCCAGCAGTTTCGGGACAGGGGGCGCCGGGAACACCGGGGAGCTGTTTTTT
TRBV20-1	TRBJ2-6	NA	15	many	CSASDWSSGANVLTF	TGCAGTGCTTCGGACTGGTCGTCTGGGGCCAACGTCCTGACTTTC
TRBV7-9	TRBJ2-1	TRBD2	16	many	CASSLGASGNYNEQFF	TGTGCCAGCAGCTTAGGGGCTAGCGGTAACTACAATGAGCAGTTCTTC
TRBV4-1	TRBJ2-3	NA	15	many	CASCALSPRKDTQYF	TGCGCCAGCTGCGCCCTCAGCCCCCGTAAGGATACGCAGTATTTT
TRBV6-2/TRBV6-3	TRBJ1-6	NA	15	many	CASSYGQGYNSPLHF	TGTGCCAGCAGTTACGGGCAGGGCTATAATTCACCCCTCCACTTT
TRBV6-2/TRBV6-3	TRBJ2-1	NA	18	NA	CASSYLSGDLSTYNEQFF	TGTGCCAGCAGTTACCTAAGCGGTGACTTATCCACCTACAATGAGCAGTTCTTC